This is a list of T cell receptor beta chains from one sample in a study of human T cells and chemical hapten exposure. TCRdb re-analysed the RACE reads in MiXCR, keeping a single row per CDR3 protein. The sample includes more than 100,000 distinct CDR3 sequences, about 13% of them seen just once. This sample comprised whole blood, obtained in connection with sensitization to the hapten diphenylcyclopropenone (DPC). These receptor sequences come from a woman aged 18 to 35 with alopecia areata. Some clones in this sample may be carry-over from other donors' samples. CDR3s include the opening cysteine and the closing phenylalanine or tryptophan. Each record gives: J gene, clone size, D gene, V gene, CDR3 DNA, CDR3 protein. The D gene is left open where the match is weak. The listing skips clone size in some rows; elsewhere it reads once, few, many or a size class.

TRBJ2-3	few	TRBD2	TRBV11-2	TGTGCCAGCAGCTTGCTAGCGGGGGCGACTAGCACAGATACGCAGTATTTT	CASSLLAGATSTDTQYF
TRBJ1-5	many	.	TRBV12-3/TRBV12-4	TGTGCCAGTTCCATGGAGGGAGATCAGCCCCAGCATTTT	CASSMEGDQPQHF
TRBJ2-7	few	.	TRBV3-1	TGTGCCAGCAGCCTCAGGCGATCTTACGGGGAGCAGTACTTC	CASSLRRSYGEQYF
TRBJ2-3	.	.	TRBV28	TGTGCCAGTAGTATACAGAGCACAGATACGCAGTATTTT	CASSIQSTDTQYF
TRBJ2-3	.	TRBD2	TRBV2	TGTGCCAGCAGGACCGGGACTAGCGGGGGCACAGATACGCAGTATTTT	CASRTGTSGGTDTQYF
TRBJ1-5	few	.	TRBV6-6	TGTGCCAGCAGTTACGGCAGGGATCGGCGACAGCCCCAGCATTTT	CASSYGRDRRQPQHF
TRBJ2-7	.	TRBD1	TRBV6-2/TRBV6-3	TGTGCCAGCAGACTGACAGGGGGCGAATCGTACGAGCAGTACTTC	CASRLTGGESYEQYF
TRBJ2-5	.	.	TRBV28	TGTGCCAGCAGTTTGACCACAGGGACCGGAGCCCAAGAGACCCAGTACTTC	CASSLTTGTGAQETQYF
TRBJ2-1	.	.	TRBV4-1	TGCGCCAGCAGCCGAAACTTGGGGAATGAGCAGTTCTTC	CASSRNLGNEQFF
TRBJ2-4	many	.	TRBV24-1	TGTGCCACCAGTGCAGGGGGGGCGAACATTCAGTACTTC	CATSAGGANIQYF
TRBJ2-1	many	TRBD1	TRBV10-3	TGTGCCGCCGACAGGGGGTTTCGGAATGAGCAGTTCTTC	CAADRGFRNEQFF
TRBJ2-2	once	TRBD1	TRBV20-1	TGCAGTGCTAGGACAGGGATGAACACCGGGGAGCTGTTTTTT	CSARTGMNTGELFF
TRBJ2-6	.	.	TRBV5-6	TGTGCCAGCAGCTTAGGAGGGCCTGGGGCCAACGTCCTGACTTTC	CASSLGGPGANVLTF
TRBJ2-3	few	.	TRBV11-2	TGTGCCAGCAGCTTTTACGGGGCGAGCACAGATACGCAGTATTTT	CASSFYGASTDTQYF
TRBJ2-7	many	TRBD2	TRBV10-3	TGTGCCATCAAGAGCCGGGACTACTCCTACGAGCAGTACTTC	CAIKSRDYSYEQYF